This section outlines one TCR beta chain sequence together with its context. Its antigen remains unidentified. This entry belongs to a study of OX40 agonist ivuxolimab in advanced cancers. Study as a whole: Patients received the agonistic anti-OX40 (CD134) antibody ivuxolimab. Findings and limits, study-wide: CD8+ T cells were the subset that, on average, had more expanded clones than CD4+.

Measured with immunoSEQ multiplex PCR; TCRdb has only the in-frame clones, and not every one. The sample has roughly 44,000 clones; approximately 86% are singletons. This CDR3 is 13 amino acids long. V dropped 2 bases and J dropped 1 base, with 5 bases sitting between them. Looked up from germline, CDR1 is MDHEN and CDR2 is SYDVKM. V and J are TRBV28 and TRBJ1-1; D remains unclear. The clonotype originates from an adult with an advanced solid tumor such as melanoma, head and neck, liver or kidney cancer. The material sequenced was CD4+ or CD8+ T cells sorted from blood, taken in a trial of the OX40 agonist ivuxolimab. The CDR3 DNA is TGTGCCAGCAGTTTAAAGACGAACACTGAAGCTTTCTTT. Translation gives CASSLKTNTEAFF.